The present TCR beta chain was sequenced within a study of response to subunit inactivated influenza vaccine. Study-wide points: Every seasonal influenza vaccination brings in few new T cells, the authors suggested.

This clonotype was seen a few times. What it binds is not known. TCRdb re-called the RT-PCR reads with MiXCR, one entry per CDR3 protein. Counted here are more than 450,000 distinct CDR3 sequences, approximately 12% occurring once; the ten biggest clones make up about 10%. The CDR3 loop spans 14 amino acids. CDR1 is DFQATT, CDR2 SNEGSKA, per germline (reference sequence). V shed 1 base and J shed 0 bases, with 10 bases lying between them. The TCR sequence derives from a man between 45 and 60 years old who received an inactivated influenza vaccine. This sequence joins TRBV20-1 and TRBJ2-7; D assignment may be TRBD1 or TRBD2 (5 bases each). Sample: PBMCs from blood, taken on the day of vaccination. CDR3 sequence reads: CSARGGGYSYEQYF. DNA for the CDR3: TGCAGTGCTAGAGGGGGCGGGTACTCCTACGAGCAGTACTTC.